This TCR beta chain appears in the sequencing data of a study of blood T cell repertoires in COVID-19. Study-wide context: Samples of COVID-19 (acute and convalescent) were obtained from the United States, Italy and Spain. Sources were T cells, B-cell-depleted T cells, or PBMCs; the material itself was cDNA or gDNA.

In the source study's methods: Amplification of reference gene primers provided the estimated nucleated cell counts. Using immunoSEQ multiplex PCR, the repertoire was profiled, and TCRdb retains in-frame clones only, with some absent. For V, J and clone size, that table is used; D and trimming come from the DNA. The sample contains just under 65,000 clones, around 80% of which appear only once. Deletions cut 6 bases from V and 8 bases from J, with 10 bases between. The CDR3 loop spans 12 amino acids. Germline CDR1 SNHLY, CDR2 FYNNEI. While infection was still active, Seattle patients were enrolled and then followed longitudinally.

The clonotype originates from a man in his 60s with COVID-19, enrolled during active disease. The gene calls are TRBV2 and TRBJ2-2; D gene uncertain. The sample taken for sequencing was peripheral blood. DNA for the CDR3: TGTGCCAGCAGCGCAGCAGGAGGGGAGCTGTTTTTT. It encodes CASSAAGGELFF.